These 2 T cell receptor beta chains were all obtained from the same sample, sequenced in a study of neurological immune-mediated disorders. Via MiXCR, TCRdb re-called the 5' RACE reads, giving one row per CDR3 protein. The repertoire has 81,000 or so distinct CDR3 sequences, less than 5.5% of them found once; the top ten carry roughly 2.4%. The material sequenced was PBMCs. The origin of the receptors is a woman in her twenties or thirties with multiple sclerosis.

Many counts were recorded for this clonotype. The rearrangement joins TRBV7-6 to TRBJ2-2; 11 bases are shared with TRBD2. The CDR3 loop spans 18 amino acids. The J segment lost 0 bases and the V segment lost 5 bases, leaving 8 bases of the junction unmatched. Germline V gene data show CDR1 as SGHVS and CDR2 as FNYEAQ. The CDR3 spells CASSRSLAGGTNTGELFF. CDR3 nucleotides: TGTGCCAGCAGCCGGTCCCTAGCGGGGGGTACGAACACCGGGGAGCTGTTTTTT.

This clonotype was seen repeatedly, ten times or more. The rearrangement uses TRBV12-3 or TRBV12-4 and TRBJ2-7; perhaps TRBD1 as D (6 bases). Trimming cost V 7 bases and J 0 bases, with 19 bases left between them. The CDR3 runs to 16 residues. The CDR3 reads CASTYFAWGHSYEQYF. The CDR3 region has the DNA TGTGCCAGCACTTACTTCGCATGGGGACACTCCTACGAGCAGTACTTC.